This T cell receptor beta chain was retrieved from a study of cytomegalovirus exposure and HLA in healthy donors. As to this clone: What it binds is unknown.

The CDR3 has 15 amino acids. Germline V lookup: CDR1 SNHLY, CDR2 FYNNEI. Deletions cut 8 bases from V and 5 bases from J, with 21 bases between. General study results and limits: Using the classifier, cytomegalovirus status was reportedly diagnosed with high specificity and sensitivity. V segments that were indistinguishable, TRBV6-2 and TRBV6-3 among them, were omitted from analysis.

In the PCR, 60 Vbeta and 13 Jbeta primers were used. Authors' analysis steps: The count from a later analysis was 79 million or so unique TCR beta chains, 9.5 million to 13 million of them shared. Sequenced by immunoSEQ multiplex PCR; TCRdb stores in-frame clones only, minus some. That table is the source of V, J and clone size, and D and trimming were worked out from the DNA. The sample consists of about 190,000 clones, roughly 80% of them appearing once. Sequencing was performed on PBMCs. This receptor was taken from a woman in her 50s in good health and CMV-seronegative. This rearrangement joins TRBV2 to TRBJ2-5; tentative D call: TRBD1 (6 bases). As DNA, the CDR3 is TGTGCCAGCCGACGAGGGACACTTGGCCGGGAGACCCAGTACTTC. It translates to CASRRGTLGRETQYF.